What follows are 24 T cell receptor beta chains derived from one specimen sequenced in a study of shared clonotypes between healthy human individuals. Assay used: immunoSEQ multiplex PCR; TCRdb lists only in-frame clones, some missing. The sample contains roughly 2.2 million clones, approximately 93% of which appear only once. Sequencing was performed on naive CD4+ T cells from PBMCs. Regarding subset: CD45RA+ positively selected. All receptors derive from a man aged 18 to 30 in good health. Some clones in this sample may be carry-over from other donors' samples.

This clone was observed a handful of times. The chain links TRBV2 to TRBJ2-7, with D unresolved. Germline V gives CDR1 SNHLY, CDR2 FYNNEI. This CDR3 spans 13 amino acids. The V and J ends lost 3 bases and 5 bases respectively, with 11 bases between them. The CDR3 here is CASSEQGSDEQYF. For the CDR3, the DNA is TGTGCCAGCAGTGAGCAAGGGTCAGACGAGCAGTACTTC.

The V call is TRBV6-5, the J call TRBJ2-6; D gene ambiguous. The germline V and J ends were trimmed by 7 bases and 0 bases, with 4 bases remaining between them. Per the germline V gene, CDR1 is MNHEY and CDR2 is SVGAGI. There are 13 residues in the CDR3. CDR3 sequence (DNA): TGTGCCAGCATGGGCTCTGGGGCCAACGTCCTGACTTTC. Translating gives CASMGSGANVLTF.

The rearrangement uses TRBV5-1 and TRBJ1-3; TRBD1 aligns across 11 bases. With 0 bases clipped from V and 0 bases from J, the junction kept 8 bases outside the gene matches. Germline values: CDR1 SGHRS, CDR2 YFSETQ. The CDR3 runs 19 residues. CDR3 DNA: TGCGCCAGCAGCTTGGTGTGGACAGGGGGCCTTAGCTCTGGAAACACCATATATTTT. Protein product: CASSLVWTGGLSSGNTIYF.

The chain couples TRBV5-6 to TRBJ2-6; D is ambiguous. The germline gives CDR1 SGHDT, CDR2 YYEEEE. There are 15 residues in the CDR3. Trimming stripped 3 bases from V and 0 bases from J, with 7 bases between. CDR3 coding DNA: TGTGCCAGCAGCTGGGCTTACTCTGGGGCCAACGTCCTGACTTTC. Translation: CASSWAYSGANVLTF.

V and J are TRBV2 and TRBJ1-1, with 7 bases lining up with TRBD1. The germline V gene has CDR1 SNHLY and CDR2 FYNNEI. V lost 1 base to trimming and J lost 4 bases; unmatched junction nucleotides: 3. The CDR3 loop spans 14 amino acids. The CDR3 loop is CASSEEGAGTEAFF. CDR3 in DNA: TGTGCCAGCAGTGAAGAGGGGGCGGGCACTGAAGCTTTCTTT.

The chain uses TRBV5-6 and TRBJ1-6; 7 bases agree with TRBD1. The CDR3 is 15 amino acids. CDR1 and CDR2 (germline): SGHDT, YYEEEE. Losses at the gene ends were 0 bases for V and 9 bases for J; bases not matched to a gene: 6. In DNA, the CDR3 is TGTGCCAGCAGCTTGGTGGCAGGGGGTGGTTCACCCCTCCACTTT. Residues: CASSLVAGGGSPLHF.

This chain uses TRBV5-1 with TRBJ2-2; maybe TRBD2 (5 bases). CDR1 SGHRS and CDR2 YFSETQ come from the germline V gene. The length of the CDR3 is 14 residues. V shed 2 bases and J shed 1 base, with 6 bases lying between them. The CDR3 nucleotides are TGCGCCAGCAGCTTTGGGAGGAACACCGGGGAGCTGTTTTTT. This gives the protein CASSFGRNTGELFF.

Turning to this clone: Other DNA sequences of this sample code for an identical CDR3. This chain uses TRBV7-9 with TRBJ2-5; D unclear. This CDR3 spans 15 amino acids. Trimming stripped 0 bases from V and 2 bases from J, with 10 bases between. Germline V gene data show CDR1 as SEHNR and CDR2 as FQNEAQ (reference sequence). CDR3 nucleotide sequence: TGTGCCAGCAGCTTAGCATTGGGTAGACAAGAGACCCAGTACTTC. Amino acids: CASSLALGRQETQYF.

The chain joins TRBV19 to TRBJ2-1; D call uncertain. The V end lost 5 bases, the J end lost 9 bases, and 20 bases lay between the germline ends. CDR1 and CDR2 (germline): LNHDA, SQIVND (reference sequence). CDR3 length equals 15 residues. For the CDR3, the DNA is TGTGCCAGTAGTTACGGGTCCTCAGTCGTCGGTGAGCAGTTCTTC. It is translated as CASSYGSSVVGEQFF.

The chain combines TRBV7-3 with TRBJ1-1, with 7 bases aligning to TRBD1. After removal of 5 bases from V and 3 bases from J, the junction contained 6 bases not matched to a gene. The V gene's germline CDR1 is SGHTA and CDR2 FQGTGA. The length of the CDR3 is 14 residues. CDR3 protein: CASSVGGYYTEAFF. In DNA, the CDR3 is TGTGCCAGCAGCGTAGGGGGCTATTACACTGAAGCTTTCTTT.

About this clone: This sample includes further DNA sequences coding for the same CDR3. The chain couples TRBV5-1 to TRBJ2-2, with TRBD1 as a possible D gene (5 bases). There are 14 residues in the CDR3. The germline V gene encodes CDR1 SGHRS and CDR2 YFSETQ. The V and J ends lost 3 bases and 2 bases respectively, with 8 bases between them. The CDR3: CASSSGSNTGELFF. The CDR3 nucleotides are TGCGCCAGCAGCTCAGGGTCCAACACCGGGGAGCTGTTTTTT. Together with reference TRBV5-1 and TRBJ2-2, the CDR3 gives the full variable domain: KAGVTQTPRYLIKTRGQQVTLSCSPISGHRSVSWYQQTPGQGLQFLFEYFSETQRNKGNFPGRFSGRQFSNSRSEMNVSTLELGDSALYLCASSSGSNTGELFFGEGSRLTVL.

Note on this clone: Other DNA sequences of this sample code for an identical CDR3. This chain connects TRBV4-1 to TRBJ2-7; 8 bases are a match to TRBD2. The CDR3 contains 15 residues. V lost 0 bases, J lost 2 bases, and 3 bases stayed unmatched. Germline loops: CDR1 MGHRA, CDR2 YSYEKL. The CDR3 coding sequence is TGCGCCAGCAGCCAAGACCCGGGGGGGACCTACGAGCAGTACTTC. This encodes CASSQDPGGTYEQYF.

This chain links TRBV7-2 with TRBJ1-1; D is perhaps TRBD1 (6 bases). The germline V and J ends were trimmed by 6 bases and 1 base, with 24 bases remaining between them. In germline, CDR1 is SGHTA, CDR2 FQGNSA. The CDR3 extends over 18 amino acids. The CDR3 protein is CASSLGYGRGSGNTEAFF. DNA for the CDR3: TGTGCCAGCAGTTTGGGTTATGGCAGGGGTTCTGGGAACACTGAAGCTTTCTTT.

In its sample, this clone was seen once. V is TRBV11-3 and J is TRBJ2-3; D not certain. This CDR3 spans 14 amino acids. Looked up from germline, CDR1 is SGHNT and CDR2 is YENEEA. With 5 bases removed from V and 0 bases from J, the gap between germline ends came to 9 bases. This CDR3 is CASSPLGSTDTQYF. Here the CDR3 DNA reads TGTGCCAGCAGCCCCTTGGGTAGCACAGATACGCAGTATTTT.

The V and J genes are TRBV7-9 and TRBJ1-1; 7 nucleotides agree with TRBD1. The CDR3 length is 14 residues. V lost 2 bases and J lost 3; bases outside the gene matches: 3. Germline lookup yields CDR1 SEHNR and CDR2 FQNEAQ (reference sequence). CDR3 nucleotide sequence: TGTGCCAGCAGCTTAAAGGGGGCGGACACTGAAGCTTTCTTT. Translated, it gives CASSLKGADTEAFF.

V usage is TRBV2 and J usage is TRBJ2-7, with a tentative D call TRBD2 (6 bases). The V end was cut by 3 bases, the J end by 0 bases, with 9 bases between. The CDR3 is made up of 14 amino acids. Germline CDR1 SNHLY, CDR2 FYNNEI. The CDR3 loop reads CASSDWDSSYEQYF. The DNA for the CDR3 is TGTGCCAGCAGTGATTGGGACTCCTCCTACGAGCAGTACTTC. Full variable domain (rest looked up from reference TRBV2 and TRBJ2-7): EPEVTQTPSHQVTQMGQEVILRCVPISNHLYFYWYRQILGQKVEFLVSFYNNEISEKSEIFDDQFSVERPDGSNFTLKIRSTKLEDSAMYFCASSDWDSSYEQYFGPGTRLTVT.

The rearrangement uses TRBV7-3 and TRBJ2-1; possible D gene TRBD2, 6 bases. V was pared by 3 bases and J by 5 bases, with 14 bases between. CDR1 and CDR2 (germline): SGHTA, FQGTGA. The CDR3 contains 15 residues. The CDR3 DNA follows: TGTGCCAGCAGCTTCACCGGGACTTACAACAATGAGCAGTTCTTC. Its translation: CASSFTGTYNNEQFF.

The V and J genes are TRBV6-1 and TRBJ2-3; possibly TRBD1 for D (5 bases). V was shortened by 5 bases and J by 1 base, with 10 bases between the two germline ends. Germline assignment: CDR1 MNHNS and CDR2 SASEGT. The CDR3 runs to 14 residues. The CDR3 DNA follows: TGTGCCAGCAGTTTAGGGGCGGGCACAGATACGCAGTATTTT. Its translation is CASSLGAGTDTQYF.

The chain couples TRBV2 to TRBJ1-5, with 9 bases fitting TRBD1. Germline V gene sequence: CDR1 SNHLY, CDR2 FYNNEI. The CDR3 length is 15 residues. The trim removed 7 bases at V and 2 bases at J, leaving 6 bases unmatched. The CDR3 bases are TGTGCCAGCAAAGACCGGACAGGGGGCAATCAGCCCCAGCATTTT. Translating it yields CASKDRTGGNQPQHF.

The rearrangement uses TRBV5-4 and TRBJ2-7; TRBD1 matches 10 bases. This CDR3 is built from 14 residues. CDR1 and CDR2 (germline): SGHNT, YYREEE (reference sequence). With 2 bases clipped from V and 9 bases from J, the junction kept 8 bases outside the gene matches. This CDR3 reads CASSFPGQGRWQYF. CDR3 sequence (DNA): TGTGCCAGCAGCTTTCCGGGACAGGGGAGGTGGCAGTACTTC.

The chain has TRBV30 and TRBJ1-1, with D unclear. This CDR3 is built from 12 residues. The germline V gene encodes CDR1 GTSNPN and CDR2 SVGIG (reference sequence). Deletions cut 4 bases from V and 5 bases from J, with 11 bases between. As DNA, the CDR3 is TGTGCCTGGACCCTAGAGGAAACTGAAGCTTTCTTT. Translated, it gives CAWTLEETEAFF.

The rearrangement links TRBV5-1 to TRBJ2-7, with TRBD2 matching 13 bases. The V gene end was trimmed by 4 bases and the J gene end by 3 bases; junction bases not matched to a gene: 7. The CDR3 extends over 16 amino acids. Germline CDR1 and CDR2: SGHRS and YFSETQ. The CDR3 region has the DNA TGCGCCAGCAGCCTCGGGACTAGCGGGACAATCTACGAGCAGTACTTC. Its protein is CASSLGTSGTIYEQYF.

The rearrangement joins TRBV5-4 to TRBJ1-3; D is uncertain. The germline V gene encodes CDR1 SGHNT and CDR2 YYREEE (reference sequence). The ends were cut back, 0 bases at V and 1 base at J, with 11 bases in the middle. CDR3 length: 16 amino acids. CDR3 sequence: CASSLGVSGSGNTIYF. The CDR3 region has the DNA TGTGCCAGCAGCTTGGGGGTTTCCGGTTCTGGAAACACCATATATTTT. Variable domain in full (rest from reference TRBV5-4 and TRBJ1-3): ETGVTQSPTHLIKTRGQQVTLRCSSQSGHNTVSWYQQALGQGPQFIFQYYREEENGRGNFPPRFSGLQFPNYSSELNVNALELDDSALYLCASSLGVSGSGNTIYFGEGSWLTVV.

This chain links TRBV5-1 with TRBJ1-5, with 10 bases fitting TRBD1. CDR3 length: 15 amino acids. In germline, CDR1 is SGHRS, CDR2 YFSETQ. Losses at the gene ends were 4 bases for V and 4 bases for J; bases not matched to a gene: 5. CDR3 coding DNA: TGCGCCAGCAGCCCGGGGACAGGGGTAAATCAGCCCCAGCATTTT. The encoded protein is CASSPGTGVNQPQHF.